Sequencing of this T cell receptor beta chain was carried out in a study of blood T cell repertoires in COVID-19. Per the authors' pipeline: Reference gene primer amplification gave nucleated cell count estimates. TCRdb keeps only in-frame clones here, not all; method: immunoSEQ multiplex PCR. The V and J calls and clone size are taken from that table; D and trimming were inferred from the DNA. The data contain 150,000 to 250,000 clones, almost 85% of them seen just once; the ten biggest clones take up 6.9%. The CDR3 spans 16 residues. Per germline, CDR1 SGHRS and CDR2 YFSETQ. V lost 3 bases to trimming and J lost 5 bases, with 20 bases between them.

Sequencing input: peripheral blood. The rearrangement links TRBV5-1 to TRBJ1-1; tentative D call: TRBD1 (6 bases). This sequence was found in a human donor with acute or convalescent COVID-19. The donor label of this sample is uncertain. The DNA of the CDR3 is TGCGCCAGCAGCTGGGGCGACACGGGGGGCCGGACTGAAGCTTTCTTT. Residues: CASSWGDTGGRTEAFF.